One and the same sample provided the 25 T cell receptor beta chains below, sequenced in a study of tissue T cells after allogeneic stem cell transplantation. Assay used: immunoSEQ multiplex PCR; TCRdb lists only in-frame clones, some missing. The table has about 4,400 clones, around 45% seen once. As for time point: mouse harvest day 14 after allogeneic transplant. Tail vein injection delivered 10^7 T-cell-depleted bone marrow cells and 10^6 splenic CD5+ T cells. Sequenced sample: lymph node tissue. Receptors were obtained from a female BALB/c mouse given C57BL/6 T cells with graft-versus-host disease after an allogeneic hematopoietic cell transplant.

Note on this clone: Germline and genes: mouse. The sequenced fragment ends 1 residue before the CDR3 boundary, so the rest is inferred from the germline J gene. V is TRBV17 and J is TRBJ2-3; D is possibly TRBD1 or TRBD2 (7 bases each). This CDR3 has 16 amino acids. Trimming took 3 bases from V and 0 from J, leaving 13 bases between them. Looked up from germline, CDR1 is MNHDT and CDR2 is YYDKIL. CDR3 sequence: CASSSRGGRSAETLYF. CDR3 bases read: TGTGCTAGCAGTAGCAGGGGGGGGAGGAGTGCAGAAACGCTGTAT.

In the case of this clone: Gene names and germline match the mouse. Incomplete CDR3 DNA: TGTGCCAGCTCCCGGACAGCCAACGAAAGATTATTT. Protein: CASSRTANERLF. The whole CDR3 region reads CASSRTANERLFF. The rearrangement joins TRBV12-1 to TRBJ1-4; a weak D match, TRBD1 (6 bases). Read coverage stops 1 residue before the CDR3 terminus; the germline J gene supplies the remainder. The germline gives CDR1 SGHSN, CDR2 HYEKVE. V lost 4 bases and J 3 bases, leaving 8 bases between the germline ends. The CDR3 is made up of 13 amino acids.

This clone was seen more than once but under ten times. Genes and germline are mouse. Read data end 1 residue before the CDR3 end; the end is taken from the germline J gene. The J gene is TRBJ2-3, the V gene TRBV16; D not certain. Germline CDR1 is SGHSA and CDR2 is FRNQAP. The CDR3 is 12 residues long. Trimming left V 0 bases short and J 6 bases short, with 4 bases between. The sequenced CDR3 bases are TGTGCAAGCAGCTTAGAGGGTGAAACGCTGTAT. This gives the protein CASSLEGETLY. The entire CDR3 protein reads CASSLEGETLYF. Drawing the rest from reference TRBV16 and TRBJ2-3, the complete variable domain is NAGVIQTPRHKVTGKGQEATLWCEPISGHSAVFWYRQTIVQGLEFLTYFRNQAPIDDSGMPKERFSAQMPNQSHSTLKIQSTQPQDSAVYLCASSLEGETLYFGSGTRLTVL.

In regard to this clone: Any gene name here is a mouse gene name. The read ends 1 residue shy of where the CDR3 ends; the end is completed using the germline J gene. The chain is built from TRBV26 and TRBJ1-2; D unresolved. This CDR3 has 15 amino acids. Germline assignment: CDR1 KGHPV and CDR2 FQNQEV (reference sequence). The V and J ends lost 4 bases and 0 bases respectively, with 12 bases between them. CDR3 bases read: TGTGCCAGCAGTCCCCGGGCAGGTACAAACTCCGACTACACC. Its translation: CASSPRAGTNSDYT. The whole CDR3 is CASSPRAGTNSDYTF.

Regarding this clone: Genes and germline are mouse. The read stops 1 residue short of the end of the CDR3; the missing end is completed from the germline J gene. The chain links TRBV26 to TRBJ1-1; D remains ambiguous. Germline values: CDR1 KGHPV, CDR2 FQNQEV (reference sequence). Trimming took off 3 bases at V and 2 bases at J, with 4 bases between the two ends. The CDR3 runs to 12 residues. The chain's CDR3 is CASSLHNTEVFF. The part of the CDR3 DNA that was read is TGTGCCAGCAGTCTACACAACACAGAAGTCTTC.

This clone came up a few times. Gene names and germline match the mouse. The read gets to within 1 residue of the CDR3 end, and the germline J gene fills in the rest. The chain is built from TRBV26 and TRBJ1-4; no clear D gene. Trimming removed 4 bases at V and 3 bases at J, with 6 bases between. The CDR3 covers 13 residues. Per germline, CDR1 KGHPV and CDR2 FQNQEV (reference sequence). The chain's CDR3 is CASSPTTNERLFF. CDR3 DNA (partial): TGTGCCAGCAGTCCAACCACCAACGAAAGATTATTT.

This clone has just a few counts. Gene names and germline match the mouse. The read gets to within 1 residue of the CDR3 end, and the germline J gene fills in the rest. The V and J genes are TRBV26 and TRBJ2-5; D call uncertain. Germline CDR1 and CDR2: KGHPV and FQNQEV (reference sequence). The CDR3 contains 13 residues. V lost 6 bases to trimming and J lost 6 bases, with 13 bases between them. Incomplete CDR3 DNA: TGTGCCAGCAGGCCGGGCGCGGGGGACACCCAGTAC. Translating it yields CASRPGAGDTQY. The whole CDR3 sequence reads CASRPGAGDTQYF.

In the case of this clone: The gene names given are mouse names. The read terminates 1 residue ahead of where the CDR3 ends, so the germline J gene completes it. V and J are TRBV5 and TRBJ2-2; 8 bases line up with TRBD1. Germline V gene lookup returns CDR1 LGHNA and CDR2 YNLKQL (reference sequence). The CDR3 is 15 residues long. V lost 4 bases, J lost 1 base, and 2 bases stayed unmatched. The DNA read from the CDR3 is TGTGCCAGCAGCCTCGACAGGGGAAACACCGGGCAGCTCTAC. Residues: CASSLDRGNTGQLY. The complete CDR3 reads CASSLDRGNTGQLYF.

Details on this clone: Gene names and germline match the mouse. From the germline J gene comes the end of the CDR3, since the read stops 1 residue before it. V gene TRBV26 combines with J gene TRBJ2-4; D not resolved. Per the germline V gene, CDR1 is KGHPV and CDR2 is FQNQEV (reference sequence). V lost 7 bases and J lost 0, with 8 bases in between. The CDR3 runs 13 residues. CDR3 in amino acids: CASTLNSQNTLYF. The sequenced CDR3 bases are TGTGCCAGCACCCTGAATAGTCAAAACACCTTGTAC.

As for this clone: Here the gene names and germline are mouse. The read stops 1 residue short of the end of the CDR3; the missing end is completed from the germline J gene. This chain connects TRBV19 to TRBJ2-7; 8 bases align to TRBD2. Germline CDR1 and CDR2: FNHDT and SITEND (reference sequence). The CDR3 is made up of 13 amino acids. Trimming removed 3 bases from V and 3 bases from J; junction bases left unmatched: 2. The CDR3 DNA, read in part, is TGTGCCAGCAGTAACACTGGGGGCTATGAACAGTAC. This gives the protein CASSNTGGYEQY. The complete CDR3 reads CASSNTGGYEQYF.

Turning to this clone: Each gene name is a mouse one. The read comes to an end 1 residue before the CDR3 does, leaving the germline J gene to fill in the end. The genes are TRBV26 and TRBJ2-7; D perhaps matches TRBD2 (7 bases). CDR3 size: 13 residues. Looked up from germline, CDR1 is KGHPV and CDR2 is FQNQEV (reference sequence). Trimming took off 3 bases at V and 7 bases at J, with 13 bases between the two ends. CDR3 loop: CASSLLGGREQYF. The DNA read from the CDR3 is TGTGCCAGCAGTCTCCTAGGGGGGCGGGAACAGTAC.

This clone qualifies as medium-sized. The gene names given are mouse names. The CDR3 is cut off 1 residue early in the read; its end comes from the germline J gene. The rearrangement uses TRBV12-2 and TRBJ2-1, with D uncertain. The length of the CDR3 is 12 residues. V dropped 0 bases and J dropped 6 bases, with 5 bases sitting between them. Germline V CDR1 and CDR2: SGHLS, HYDKME. The CDR3 bases that were read are TGTGCCAGCTCTCTCCCCAGTGCTGAGCAGTTC. It translates to CASSLPSAEQF. The whole CDR3 sequence is CASSLPSAEQFF.

As to this clone: The genes are named according to mouse. The CDR3 is cut off 1 residue early in the read; its end comes from the germline J gene. This sequence joins TRBV1 and TRBJ2-5; no clear D. The V gene lost 0 bases and the J gene lost 9 bases, with 4 bases spanning the gap. The CDR3 loop spans 11 amino acids. The V gene's germline CDR1 is NSQYPW and CDR2 LRSPGD (reference sequence). This CDR3 reads CTCSADLTQYF. CDR3 DNA (partial): TGCACCTGCAGTGCAGATCTTACCCAGTAC. Complete variable domain (other parts from reference TRBV1 and TRBJ2-5): VTLLEQNPRWRLVPRGQAVNLRCILKNSQYPWMSWYQQDLQKQLQWLFTLRSPGDKEVKSLPGADYLATRVTDTELRLQVANMSQGRTLYCTCSADLTQYFGPGTRLLVL.

Regarding this clone: Each gene name is a mouse one. The DNA ends 1 residue before the CDR3 does, and the rest of the CDR3 is filled in from the germline J gene. This chain uses TRBV3 with TRBJ2-4, with 10 bases identical to TRBD2. The J segment lost 3 bases and the V segment lost 5 bases, leaving 2 bases of the junction unmatched. Per germline, CDR1 SNHLY and CDR2 FYNGKV (reference sequence). The CDR3 consists of 14 residues. CDR3 amino acids: CASSTTGGQNTLYF. The sequenced CDR3 bases are TGTGCCAGCAGCACGACTGGGGGGCAAAACACCTTGTAC.

In its sample, this clone was seen a few times. Gene labels here are mouse ones. The sequence runs out 1 residue before the end of the CDR3; the remainder is reconstructed from the germline J gene. The V gene is TRBV29, the J gene TRBJ2-3; unclear D gene. The CDR3 is 11 amino acids. Trimming removed 6 bases from V and 3 bases from J, with 4 bases in between. Looked up from germline, CDR1 is MSHET and CDR2 is SYDVDS. Partial CDR3 DNA: TGTGCTAGCAGACAAGCAGAAACGCTGTAT. This sequence encodes CASRQAETLY. The whole CDR3 sequence reads CASRQAETLYF.

This clone was picked up a small number of times. Gene labels here are mouse ones. The read stops 1 residue short of the end of the CDR3; the missing end is completed from the germline J gene. This chain joins TRBV5 and TRBJ2-1; unclear D gene. The germline CDR1 and CDR2 sequences are LGHNA and YNLKQL (reference sequence). The CDR3 runs 13 residues. The V gene lost 0 bases and the J gene lost 3 bases, with 3 bases spanning the gap. CDR3 region: CASSQDSYAEQFF. CDR3 DNA (partial): TGTGCCAGCAGCCAAGACAGCTATGCTGAGCAGTTC.

Comment on this clone: The gene symbols are mouse symbols. With the read ending 1 residue before the CDR3 end, the germline J gene is used to fill in that end. The chain carries TRBV31 and TRBJ1-1, with a possible D match to TRBD1 (6 bases). Germline CDR1 GKSSPN, CDR2 SITVG. The CDR3 has 12 amino acids. Trimming took off 0 bases at V and 4 bases at J, with 6 bases between the two ends. The CDR3: CAWSLGATEVFF. The DNA read from the CDR3 is TGTGCCTGGAGTCTGGGGGCCACAGAAGTCTTC.

Concerning this clone itself: Mouse gene names apply. CDR3 loop: CASGDRDEQYF. The sequenced CDR3 bases are TGTGCCAGCGGGGACAGGGATGAACAGTAC. This sequence joins TRBV13-1 and TRBJ2-7; TRBD1 aligns across 9 bases. From the germline J gene comes the end of the CDR3, since the read stops 1 residue before it. CDR1 and CDR2 (germline): NSHNY, SYGAGN. Trimming at V came to 7 bases and at J to 5 bases, leaving 1 base not matched to a gene. This CDR3 has 11 residues.

With respect to this clone: These gene names are mouse names. The sequence runs out 1 residue before the end of the CDR3; the remainder is reconstructed from the germline J gene. V usage is TRBV3 and J usage is TRBJ1-1, with D tentatively TRBD1 (5 bases). The CDR3 is 14 residues long. The germline CDR1 and CDR2 sequences are SNHLY and FYNGKV (reference sequence). Between the trimmed V and J ends, which lost 1 base and 4 bases, there was a span of 10 bases. The covered CDR3 bases are TGTGCCAGCAGCTTAGAGGGGAGGGGCACAGAAGTCTTC. It codes for CASSLEGRGTEVF. The full CDR3 is CASSLEGRGTEVFF.

This clone is medium-sized within its sample. Gene names denote mouse genes. The CDR3 is cut off 1 residue early in the read; its end comes from the germline J gene. The chain recombines TRBV26 with TRBJ1-2, with a possible D match to TRBD1 (5 bases). CDR1 is KGHPV and CDR2 is FQNQEV in the germline V gene (reference sequence). V shed 1 base and J shed 4 bases, with 10 bases lying between them. This CDR3 contains 14 residues. Partial CDR3 DNA: TGTGCCAGCAGTCTGTTGGTCAGGGTCTCCGACTACACC. This gives the protein CASSLLVRVSDYT. The whole CDR3 is CASSLLVRVSDYTF.

In its sample, this clone is medium-sized (0.01 to 0.1%). The genes are named according to mouse. The CDR3 is cut off 1 residue early in the read; its end comes from the germline J gene. The V call is TRBV5, the J call TRBJ2-5; a possible D gene is TRBD2 (6 bases). Trimming cost V 1 base and J 0 bases, with 8 bases left between them. The CDR3 consists of 15 residues. Germline V lookup: CDR1 LGHNA, CDR2 YNLKQL (reference sequence). The covered CDR3 bases are TGTGCCAGCAGCCAAGGATGGGGGAACCAAGACACCCAGTAC. This translates into CASSQGWGNQDTQY. The complete CDR3 reads CASSQGWGNQDTQYF.

With regard to this clone: Genes and germline come from the mouse. Read data end 1 residue before the CDR3 end; the end is taken from the germline J gene. The chain links TRBV12-1 to TRBJ2-1; D uncertain. The V gene lost 0 bases and the J gene lost 3 bases, with 2 bases spanning the gap. Germline lookup yields CDR1 SGHSN and CDR2 HYEKVE. The CDR3 runs to 12 residues. CDR3 DNA, as far as it was read: TGTGCCAGCTCTCTCCCCTATGCTGAGCAGTTC. Residues: CASSLPYAEQF. The full CDR3 is CASSLPYAEQFF.

For this clone: Gene names refer to mouse genes. Read coverage stops 1 residue before the CDR3 terminus; the germline J gene supplies the remainder. The gene calls are TRBV26 and TRBJ2-3; 7 bases fit TRBD1. The CDR3 spans 13 residues. With V trimmed by 4 bases and J by 4 bases, 2 bases remained unmatched. From germline, CDR1 is KGHPV and CDR2 FQNQEV (reference sequence). The CDR3 spells CASSRDRSETLYF. The DNA read from the CDR3 is TGTGCCAGCAGTCGGGACAGATCAGAAACGCTGTAT.

Concerning this clone: The gene symbols are mouse symbols. The DNA ends 1 residue before the CDR3 does, and the rest of the CDR3 is filled in from the germline J gene. This chain joins TRBV2 and TRBJ2-5, with 7 bases that match TRBD2. Trimming at V came to 0 bases and at J to 0 bases, leaving 6 bases not matched to a gene. CDR3 length: 17 amino acids. Germline-derived CDR1 and CDR2 are LGHNA and YSYQKL. Partial CDR3 DNA: TGTGCCAGCAGCCAAGATCTCTGGGGGTTTAACCAAGACACCCAGTAC. This codes for CASSQDLWGFNQDTQY. The whole CDR3 sequence is CASSQDLWGFNQDTQYF.

This clone has only a few counts. Genes here carry mouse names. The CDR3 end falls 1 residue outside the read, so it is completed with the germline J gene. The rearrangement uses TRBV4 and TRBJ1-5; 9 nucleotides align to TRBD1. Trimming removed 5 bases from V and 1 base from J; junction bases left unmatched: 3. From germline, CDR1 is LGHDT and CDR2 YNNKQL (reference sequence). This CDR3 spans 15 amino acids. Incomplete CDR3 DNA: TGTGCCAGCAGCCGGACAGGGGAGAACAACCAGGCTCCGCTT. Its translation: CASSRTGENNQAPL. From start to end, the CDR3 is CASSRTGENNQAPLF.